This T cell receptor (beta chain) was profiled in a study of T-cell memory formation after mild COVID-19 listed by TCRdb under 2021. As for the study more broadly: TCR sequence clusters from the two donors were largely donor specific. Two young, previously healthy adult volunteers, one female and one male, were included in the cohort. Longitudinal TCRalpha and TCRbeta repertoire sequencing tracked T-cell clones expanding and contracting after mild COVID-19 in two donors. Study-level results and caveats: Balanced CD4/CD8 phenotypes were observed for clones contracting from day 15 to 85, whereas a bias towards CD4+ was observed for a second wave of clones expanding from day 15 to 37. SARS-CoV-2 specificity of the second-wave clones peaking on day 37 was not confirmed. Some responding clones were detected in pre-infection memory, which suggested that pre-existing cross-reactive memory T cells had joined the SARS-CoV-2 response. Contracting CD4+ clones turned up mainly in the CM and EM memory subsets, whereas EMRA was where CD8+ clones were enriched. Only a couple of mild cases were covered by the study, and larger cohorts that include severe cases with pre-infection samples were considered necessary.

Ficoll-Paque density gradient centrifugation was the method used to isolate PBMCs. V gives up 3 bases and J gives up 8 bases, and the segment between their germline ends measures 15 bases. Inclusive of the bounding cysteine and phenylalanine, the CDR3 is 14 residues long. Left in the record is the CDR3 DNA by itself, 42 bases read in frame from the first base. The germline V gene sets CDR1 to SGHRS and CDR2 to YFSETQ. About this clonotype itself: Its specific antigen is unknown. Within one base of it there is no much larger clone, and no base qualities were kept.

These reads were obtained on an Illumina NovaSeq 6000. TCRalpha and TCRbeta cDNA libraries were built by 5'RACE with constant-segment primers, adding sample barcodes and unique molecular identifiers. RNA was extracted from every sample with Trizol reagent. Libraries were amplified in two PCR steps, with a second sample barcode and Illumina TruSeq adapters added in the second step. The libraries were sequenced on an Illumina NovaSeq using 2 x 150 bp paired-end reads. The authors processed their data as follows. With migec v1.2.7, reads were demultiplexed and then collapsed into UMI-guided consensus sequences. With mixcr v2.1.11, UMI consensuses were aligned to TRA and TRB V and J templates and assembled into clonotypes. A clonotype was counted as expanded or contracted only when both edgeR and NoisET called the clonotype significant, with the noise models trained on biological replicates. For edgeR calls, a false discovery rate-adjusted p below 0.01 and a log2 fold-change threshold of 1 were applied. As an exploratory analysis of dynamics, PCA with hierarchical clustering was applied to max-normalized trajectories of the 1000 most abundant clonotypes. Separately sequenced CD4+ and CD8+ repertoires were used to assign a CD4 or CD8 phenotype to each responding clone. TCRdb trimmed the raw reads at Q25, called clones with MiXCR and kept productive beta chains. A single entry per CDR3 protein holds the most common genes and DNA from its merged rows. The V and J calls and clone size are TCRdb's, not the authors'. Within this sample are some 160,000 distinct CDR3 sequences, with about an eighth of them counted one time only. The ten largest clones capture approximately 3.3% of the sample.

The sequence was collected from a man younger than 35 who had mild COVID-19 (a few samples of this study predate the infection). The sample titles of this study are shuffled in the database, so cell type and time point are left out; the donor was told from shared clones. This receptor chain uses TRBV5-1 and TRBJ2-1, with the D segment possibly TRBD1 or TRBD2, each aligning over 5 bases. Sequencing was performed on PBMCs or a T cell subset sorted from them (not recorded which). In nucleotide form, the sequence is TGCGCCAGCAGCTATCAGGGACCGCAGGATGAGCAGTTCTTC. Its amino acids are CASSYQGPQDEQFF. Reference TRBV5-1 and TRBJ2-1 genes cover what lies past the CDR3, so the full variable domain is KAGVTQTPRYLIKTRGQQVTLSCSPISGHRSVSWYQQTPGQGLQFLFEYFSETQRNKGNFPGRFSGRQFSNSRSEMNVSTLELGDSALYLCASSYQGPQDEQFFGPGTRLTVL.